This T cell receptor (beta chain) was captured by sequencing in a study of beta chain features in type 1 diabetes (dated by TCRdb to 2017 to 2018). Notes on the research overall: Mean age, gender distribution, total cell number and subset yield did not differ between patients and healthy donors. The study compared TCRB repertoires of sorted circulating CD4+ T cell subsets between recently diagnosed type 1 diabetes patients and matched healthy donors. A total of roughly 98,000,000 sorted cells were examined across all samples, and RNA yield correlated strongly with the number of cells per subset. Regulatory and stem cell-like memory subsets were isolated from only 8 patients and roughly eight healthy donors, whereas naive and central memory subsets came from all 30 or so donors. What the authors observed across the whole study: Shorter templates might have been favored by PCR, but patient and control samples were amplified and corrected together, so both groups would have been affected equally by any skew. Because the HLA sub-analyses included only small numbers of individuals, any influence of HLA type on TCRB rearrangement was left unresolved. Because cDNA was sequenced instead of genomic DNA, highly expressing activated cells could be over-represented, though the groups showed no difference in activation or CD3 levels. A moderate but significant shortening of TCRB CDR3 length was observed in type 1 diabetes patients in all four CD4+ subsets. Naive, central memory and regulatory TCRB repertoires appeared more similar among patients than among healthy donors. Fewer insertions and more nucleotide deletions at VDJ recombination sites were observed in patients with type 1 diabetes, implying thymic rearrangement abnormalities.

In the case of this clone: Its antigen specificity is not known. Base quality data are lacking; no much larger clone is found one base away.

A single peripheral blood draw of approximately 100 mL on average was collected from each donor into heparinised tubes. A BD FACSAria II was used to sort naive, central memory, regulatory and stem cell-like memory CD4+ T cells with a panel that included CD45RO, CCR7, CD25, CD127, CD95 and CD27. All sorted populations exceeded 98% purity. PBMCs were separated immediately by Lymphoprep density gradient centrifugation and were stained directly, without being cultured. To minimize batch effects, samples were stained and sorted in pairs, one healthy donor with one patient per experiment. The CDR3 has 15 amino acids, counting the end cysteine and phenylalanine. The DNA shown is the 45-base CDR3, in frame from base 1. CDR1 and CDR2, looked up from the germline V gene (reference sequence), are SEHNR and FQNEAQ. V and J are trimmed by 7 bases and 2 bases, and the gene matches miss 6 bases of the junction.

All of the isolated RNA was reverse transcribed with the High Capacity cDNA Reverse Transcription Kit, so expressed TCRB transcripts were sequenced. Deep immunoSEQ sequencing was applied to naive, central memory and regulatory T cell samples, giving an average of roughly 3.5 million total reads per sample. Sorted cells were lysed in RLT buffer, and RNA was extracted using DNase-treated RNeasy Micro or Mini kits according to cell number. Each cell subset was processed separately to prevent cross-contamination, with patient and healthy donor samples processed together. Using the immunoSEQ multiplex PCR, TCRB sequences were amplified from cDNA into 87-bp fragments spanning the CDR3 region. Amplicons were sequenced on the Illumina HiSeq platform. Concerning the study's data processing: Synthetic template baselines were used to correct PCR bias computationally, reads within Hamming distance 2 were collapsed together, and singletons that could not be merged were discarded. By aligning reads against IMGT, V, D and J genes, CDR3 length, and insertions or deletions at six rearrangement sites were assigned. Within each subset, clonotype counts were normalized to sorted cell number, and only after that were true diversity and Gini coefficients computed with the tcR R package. The overlap coefficient, calculated on TCRB nucleotide sequences, was used to measure repertoire sharing. TCRdb mirrors the immuneACCESS table, restricted to in-frame sequences. Some clones are absent from its copies; in checked studies, under half trace to an unresolved V gene, and the reason for the others is unknown. That table supplies the V and J calls and clone size; D and trimming were determined from the DNA. The sample table records over 150,000 clones; about 9% of these occur just once. Around 0.5% of the sample is held by the ten biggest clonotypes.

The source of this sequence is a woman aged 18 to 35 with type 1 diabetes. The V and J genes are TRBV7-9 and TRBJ2-2; 8 junctional bases match TRBD1. The sequencing input was central memory CD4+ T cells from blood. The DNA sequence is as follows: TGTGCCAGCACTCAGGGGGCAGCTAACACCGGGGAGCTGTTTTTT. This is translated as CASTQGAANTGELFF.